This TCR beta chain was identified during a study of regulatory T cells in long-lasting Graves disease. Study-level results: With a small sample size, accuracy may have been reduced. Persistent disease showed a preference for TRBV28, TRBJ1-2 and TRBJ2-5.

Time point here: newly diagnosed GD, antithyroid drugs for less than 3 months. Scientists built the TCR library using RNA that was extracted from PBMCs. Comments on this clonotype: Its antigen is unidentified.

According to the study, TCR beta libraries were built with iRepertoire HTBI primers and CDR3-region Arm-PCR. Via MiXCR, TCRdb re-called the multiplex PCR reads, giving one row per CDR3 protein. The top ten hold 15% to 20% of the sample, which has around 450,000 distinct CDR3 sequences, about 15% seen once. Germline V gene data show CDR1 as SGHVS and CDR2 as FQNEAQ. This CDR3 is built from 14 residues. V was shortened by 5 bases and J by 4 bases, with 14 bases between the two germline ends. The same data also went into a second study, on T cells in Graves' hyperthyroidism and ophthalmopathy. That work contributes: Newly diagnosed hyperthyroidism patients aged 18 to 65 years had disease lasting under 2 months. HTBI primers were employed in a first-round RT-PCR of the TCR CDR3.

The gene calls are TRBV7-8 and TRBJ2-5; no firm D call. This receptor was taken from a woman in her twenties or thirties with Graves disease. The input for sequencing was peripheral blood mononuclear cells (PBMCs), taken at new diagnosis, from a patient treated with antithyroid drugs. CDR3 in amino acids: CASSQRIGRETQYF. As DNA, the CDR3 is TGTGCCAGCAGCCAGAGGATCGGGCGAGAGACCCAGTACTTC.